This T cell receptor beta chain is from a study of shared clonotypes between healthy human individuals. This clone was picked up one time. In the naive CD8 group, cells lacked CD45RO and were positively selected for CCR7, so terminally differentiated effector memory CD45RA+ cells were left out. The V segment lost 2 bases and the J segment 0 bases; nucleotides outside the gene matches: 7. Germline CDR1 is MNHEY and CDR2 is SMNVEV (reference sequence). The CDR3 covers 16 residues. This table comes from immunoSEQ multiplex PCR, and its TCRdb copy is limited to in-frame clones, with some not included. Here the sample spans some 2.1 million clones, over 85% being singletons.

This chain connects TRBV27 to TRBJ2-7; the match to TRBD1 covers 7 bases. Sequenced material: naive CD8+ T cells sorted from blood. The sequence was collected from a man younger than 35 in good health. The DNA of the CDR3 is TGTGCCAGCAGTTTAATAGGACAGGCAAGCTCCTACGAGCAGTACTTC. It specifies CASSLIGQASSYEQYF.